This is a list of T cell receptor beta chains from one sample in a study of Tregs in tolerant kidney transplant recipients. The table came from immunoSEQ multiplex PCR; TCRdb's copy has only in-frame clones and leaves some out. There are about 94,000 clones in the sample; 80% to 95% occur only once, and approximately 0.5% lies in the top ten. This specimen consisted of CD4+ T cells from blood, obtained before the transplant. Receptor source: a human donor who received a combined kidney and bone marrow transplant. The CDR3 runs from the conserved cysteine through the conserved F or W. The order of the fields is clone size, J gene, V gene, D gene, CDR3 DNA, CDR3 protein. A D gene is named only where the DNA matches it firmly. Expanded clones are given a class, and other clones once, few, many or no size at all.

abundance: .
j_gene: TRBJ2-3
v_gene: TRBV7-9
d_gene: TRBD2
CDR3nt: TGTGCCAGCAGCCTAAGACTAGCGGGAGGCACAGATACGCAGTATTTT
CDR3aa: CASSLRLAGGTDTQYF

abundance: few
j_gene: TRBJ2-7
v_gene: TRBV15
d_gene: TRBD1
CDR3nt: TGTGCCACCAGCAGAGATCAGGGGGACTACGAGCAGTACTTC
CDR3aa: CATSRDQGDYEQYF

abundance: .
j_gene: TRBJ1-1
v_gene: TRBV7-2
d_gene: TRBD1
CDR3nt: TGTGCCAGCAGCTTAGGCGGGGGACAGGGGGCGCTAGCTTTCTTT
CDR3aa: CASSLGGGQGALAFF

abundance: .
j_gene: TRBJ2-5
v_gene: TRBV5-4
d_gene: .
CDR3nt: TGTGCCAGCAGCTTGAACTTAGAGACCCAGTACTTC
CDR3aa: CASSLNLETQYF

abundance: .
j_gene: TRBJ2-7
v_gene: TRBV9
d_gene: TRBD2
CDR3nt: TGTGCCAGCAGCCAGGGGACTAGCGCGAGCTCCTACGAGCAGTACTTC
CDR3aa: CASSQGTSASSYEQYF

abundance: .
j_gene: TRBJ2-7
v_gene: TRBV9
d_gene: .
CDR3nt: TGTGCCAGCAGCGGCCAGCGGGAGCAGTACTTC
CDR3aa: CASSGQREQYF

abundance: .
j_gene: TRBJ2-3
v_gene: TRBV7-3
d_gene: .
CDR3nt: TGTGCCAGCAGCCAAAGCACAGATACGCAGTATTTT
CDR3aa: CASSQSTDTQYF

abundance: .
j_gene: TRBJ2-7
v_gene: TRBV10-3
d_gene: TRBD2
CDR3nt: TGTGCCATCAGTACAGGATCCAGCGGGAGTCCCTACGAGCAGTACTTC
CDR3aa: CAISTGSSGSPYEQYF

abundance: .
j_gene: TRBJ2-2
v_gene: TRBV5-1
d_gene: TRBD2
CDR3nt: TGCGCCAGCCAGACTAGCGGGAGGAAGACCGGGGAGCTGTTTTTT
CDR3aa: CASQTSGRKTGELFF

abundance: .
j_gene: TRBJ2-1
v_gene: TRBV7-3
d_gene: .
CDR3nt: TGTGCCAGCAGCTTATTGGGAGACGACTCCTACAATGAGCAGTTCTTC
CDR3aa: CASSLLGDDSYNEQFF

abundance: .
j_gene: TRBJ1-2
v_gene: TRBV15
d_gene: TRBD1
CDR3nt: TGTGCCACCAGCAGAGGATTAGGGACAGGGGATACTCATGGCTACACCTTC
CDR3aa: CATSRGLGTGDTHGYTF

abundance: .
j_gene: TRBJ1-1
v_gene: TRBV11-3
d_gene: .
CDR3nt: TGTGCCAGCAGCTTAGAAGCGGGGAACACTGAAGCTTTCTTT
CDR3aa: CASSLEAGNTEAFF

abundance: few
j_gene: TRBJ2-5
v_gene: TRBV7-9
d_gene: .
CDR3nt: TGTGCCAGCAGCTGGGCCCAAGAGACCCAGTACTTC
CDR3aa: CASSWAQETQYF

abundance: .
j_gene: TRBJ2-4
v_gene: TRBV19
d_gene: .
CDR3nt: TGTGCCAGTAGTATCAAGGGGATCGCGGGGTCCTTAGCCAAAAACATTCAGTACTTC
CDR3aa: CASSIKGIAGSLAKNIQYF

abundance: .
j_gene: TRBJ1-2
v_gene: TRBV15
d_gene: .
CDR3nt: TGTGCCACCAGCAGAGATCAACTGAGAAAATTTAACTATGGCTACACCTTC
CDR3aa: CATSRDQLRKFNYGYTF

abundance: .
j_gene: TRBJ2-3
v_gene: TRBV29-1
d_gene: .
CDR3nt: TGCAGCGGCCGGGTGAGCACAGATACGCAGTATTTT
CDR3aa: CSGRVSTDTQYF

abundance: .
j_gene: TRBJ2-5
v_gene: TRBV4-1
d_gene: TRBD1
CDR3nt: TGCGCCAGCAGCCGAGAAAGCTTCCCAACAGGGGGAGAGACCCAGTACTTC
CDR3aa: CASSRESFPTGGETQYF

abundance: few
j_gene: TRBJ1-4
v_gene: TRBV6-1
d_gene: .
CDR3nt: TGTGCCAGCAGCCAGGGGACGTATGAAAAACTGTTTTTT
CDR3aa: CASSQGTYEKLFF

abundance: .
j_gene: TRBJ2-5
v_gene: TRBV7-9
d_gene: TRBD1
CDR3nt: TGTGCCAGCAGCTCCAGGACAGGGAACCAAGAGACCCAGTACTTC
CDR3aa: CASSSRTGNQETQYF

abundance: .
j_gene: TRBJ1-2
v_gene: TRBV4-3
d_gene: .
CDR3nt: TGCGCCAGCAGCCATGGGAGCGGCAGGTTGGACTATGGCTACACCTTC
CDR3aa: CASSHGSGRLDYGYTF

abundance: .
j_gene: TRBJ2-5
v_gene: TRBV7-3
d_gene: TRBD1
CDR3nt: TGTGCCAGCAGTCTGACAGGGTATAGGGAGACCCAGTACTTC
CDR3aa: CASSLTGYRETQYF

abundance: .
j_gene: TRBJ2-1
v_gene: TRBV5-1
d_gene: .
CDR3nt: TGCGCCAGCAGCTTAGTAGCTTCTGAGCAGTTCTTC
CDR3aa: CASSLVASEQFF

abundance: .
j_gene: TRBJ2-2
v_gene: TRBV5-4
d_gene: .
CDR3nt: TGTGCCAGCAGCTACTCAACAGGGACCGGGGAGCTGTTTTTT
CDR3aa: CASSYSTGTGELFF

abundance: .
j_gene: TRBJ2-5
v_gene: TRBV14
d_gene: .
CDR3nt: TGTGCCAGCAGCCTCGGAGGTCCAGCGAGACAAGAGACCCAGTACTTC
CDR3aa: CASSLGGPARQETQYF

abundance: .
j_gene: TRBJ2-1
v_gene: TRBV2
d_gene: TRBD1
CDR3nt: TGTGCCAGCAGTTGGGACAGGGGGCGCGAGAATGAGCAGTTCTTC
CDR3aa: CASSWDRGRENEQFF

abundance: .
j_gene: TRBJ2-4
v_gene: TRBV11-2
d_gene: .
CDR3nt: TGTGCCAGCAGCTCCGGAACAGTAAACCTGGGAGGAAACATTCAGTACTTC
CDR3aa: CASSSGTVNLGGNIQYF

abundance: .
j_gene: TRBJ2-3
v_gene: TRBV5-1
d_gene: .
CDR3nt: TGCGCCAGCAGCTTGGGAGTTGGGAGAGATACGCAGTATTTT
CDR3aa: CASSLGVGRDTQYF

abundance: once
j_gene: TRBJ2-1
v_gene: TRBV29-1
d_gene: TRBD2
CDR3nt: TGCAGCGCCTTAGCGGGGAGCTCCTACAATGAGCAGTTCTTC
CDR3aa: CSALAGSSYNEQFF